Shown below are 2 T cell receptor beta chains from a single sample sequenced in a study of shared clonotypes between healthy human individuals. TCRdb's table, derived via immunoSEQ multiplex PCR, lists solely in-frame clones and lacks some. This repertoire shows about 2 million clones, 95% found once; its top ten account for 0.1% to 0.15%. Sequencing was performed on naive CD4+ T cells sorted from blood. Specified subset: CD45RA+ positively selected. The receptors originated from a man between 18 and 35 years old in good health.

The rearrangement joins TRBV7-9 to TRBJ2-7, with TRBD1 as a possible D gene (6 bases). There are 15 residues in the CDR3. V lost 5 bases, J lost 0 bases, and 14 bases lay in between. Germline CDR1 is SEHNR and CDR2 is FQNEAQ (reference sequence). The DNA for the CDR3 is TGTGCCAGCAGCGTTACAGGGCCGGGCTCCTACGAGCAGTACTTC. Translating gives CASSVTGPGSYEQYF.

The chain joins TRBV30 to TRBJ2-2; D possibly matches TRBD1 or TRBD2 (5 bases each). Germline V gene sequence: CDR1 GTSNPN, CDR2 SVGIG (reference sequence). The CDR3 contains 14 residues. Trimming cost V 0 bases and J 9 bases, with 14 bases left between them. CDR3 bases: TGTGCCTGGAGTGTACTGGCAGGGAGATGGGAGCTGTTTTTT. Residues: CAWSVLAGRWELFF.